This T cell receptor beta chain came from a study of cytomegalovirus exposure and HLA in healthy donors. On the study more broadly: The use of the same platform for the roughly 130 validation repertoires and the roughly 700 first-cohort repertoires was reported by a later analysis.

The germline CDR1 and CDR2 sequences are SGHTA and FQGTGA. V lost 2 bases and J lost 4; bases outside the gene matches: 4. There are 15 residues in the CDR3. TCRdb's copy holds only in-frame clones and misses some; the assay was immunoSEQ multiplex PCR. Of about 260,000 clones listed, about 90% were seen once; the top ten hold 3% to 3.5%. Notes on the study in general: The investigators catalogued 164 TCR beta chains as cytomegalovirus-associated.

In the case of this clone: Its antigen is as yet unknown.

This receptor was taken from a woman between 25 and 40 years old in good health and CMV-seronegative. The sequenced sample consisted of PBMCs. V is TRBV7-3 and J is TRBJ2-1; TRBD2 aligns across 8 bases. Here the CDR3 reads CASSLEAGAYNEQFF. The CDR3 DNA reads as TGTGCCAGCAGCTTAGAAGCGGGAGCTTACAATGAGCAGTTCTTC.